The 32 T cell receptor beta chains presented below share a single source sample, sequenced in a study of CD8 T cells in Susac syndrome. When the RNA was reverse transcribed, random hexamers were used with an input of about 0.5 to 1 ug. MiXCR, run by TCRdb on the immunoSEQ multiplex PCR reads, gives a single entry per CDR3 protein. Here the sample spans 150,000 to 200,000 distinct CDR3 sequences, 85% to 95% being singletons. Sequencing used CD4+ T cells from PBMCs. The source is a human donor with Susac syndrome.

The chain combines TRBV27 with TRBJ1-5, with D uncertain. CDR1 MNHEY and CDR2 SMNVEV come from the germline V gene (reference sequence). This CDR3 region has 15 residues. Trimming removed 1 base from V and 1 base from J, with 8 bases in between. As DNA, the CDR3 is TGTGCCAGCAGTTTATTAGCACAGAGCAATCAGCCCCAGCATTTT. It specifies CASSLLAQSNQPQHF.

This clonotype was seen just once. This chain uses TRBV7-9 with TRBJ1-4; D gene uncertain. CDR1 and CDR2 (germline): SEHNR, FQNEAQ (reference sequence). CDR3 length: 15 amino acids. V gave up 6 bases and J gave up 3 bases, with 14 bases separating them. CDR3 in DNA: TGTGCCAGCAGTTTTAAGATGGCGGCTAATGAAAAACTGTTTTTT. This codes for CASSFKMAANEKLFF.

This chain connects TRBV19 to TRBJ2-7; TRBD1 matches at 7 bases. In germline, CDR1 is LNHDA, CDR2 SQIVND (reference sequence). V was pared by 5 bases and J by 6 bases, with 10 bases of the junction left unmatched. The CDR3 extends over 14 amino acids. CDR3 residues: CASSLRQGTGEQYF. DNA for the CDR3: TGTGCCAGTAGTCTTCGACAGGGTACCGGCGAGCAGTACTTC.

The chain has TRBV30 and TRBJ1-2; 7 bases line up with TRBD1. CDR1 is GTSNPN and CDR2 is SVGIG in the germline V gene (reference sequence). The CDR3 is made up of 16 amino acids. The ends lost 4 bases at V and 0 bases at J; junction bases unmatched: 11. CDR3 sequence (DNA): TGTGCCTGGATGGGGACAGCCCGGTTAGCTAACTATGGCTACACCTTC. Its protein product is CAWMGTARLANYGYTF.

The chain carries TRBV7-2 and TRBJ1-3; D might be TRBD1 (5 bases). The V and J ends lost 5 bases and 4 bases respectively, with 9 bases between them. Germline V gives CDR1 SGHTA, CDR2 FQGNSA. The CDR3 extends over 13 amino acids. This chain's CDR3 is CASSQEGGNTIYF. DNA of the CDR3: TGTGCCAGCAGCCAAGAGGGGGGAAACACCATATATTTT.

The rearrangement links TRBV18 to TRBJ2-3; the D gene is possibly TRBD2 (6 bases). Germline V gene data show CDR1 as KGHSH and CDR2 as LQKENI. The CDR3 has 16 residues. Trimming removed 0 bases from V and 0 bases from J, with 10 bases in between. CDR3 sequence reads: CASSPPSGLSTDTQYF. CDR3 DNA: TGTGCCAGCTCACCACCGTCGGGACTCAGCACAGATACGCAGTATTTT.

V and J are TRBV29-1 and TRBJ2-3; weak D call: TRBD1 (5 bases). The CDR3 contains 13 residues. V was cut by 3 bases and J by 1 base, with 8 bases left in between. CDR1 SQVTM and CDR2 ANQGSEA come from the germline V gene. For the CDR3, the DNA is TGCAGCGTTGATTCCAGGGGCACAGATACGCAGTATTTT. Translating it yields CSVDSRGTDTQYF.

The CDR3 region is CASSRPHSGANVLTF. In DNA form, the CDR3 reads TGTGCCAGCAGCCGGCCCCACTCTGGGGCCAACGTCCTGACTTTC. The V gene is TRBV2, the J gene TRBJ2-6; D unclear. Trimming took off 6 bases at V and 0 bases at J, with 9 bases between the two ends. Germline lookup yields CDR1 SNHLY and CDR2 FYNNEI. This CDR3 region has 15 residues.

This rearrangement joins TRBV29-1 to TRBJ2-3; TRBD2 matches at 7 bases. The CDR3 is made up of 14 amino acids. From germline, CDR1 is SQVTM and CDR2 ANQGSEA. Trimming removed 3 bases from V and 5 bases from J; junction bases left unmatched: 8. Written as DNA, the CDR3 is TGCAGCGTTGAGACGGGGGGTGTTGGAGATACGCAGTATTTT. Protein: CSVETGGVGDTQYF.

The V call is TRBV20-1, the J call TRBJ2-1; TRBD2 matches at 7 bases. The CDR3 has 15 residues. Germline trimming cut 7 bases from V and 5 bases from J; bases unmatched to any gene: 14. Per the germline V gene, CDR1 is DFQATT and CDR2 is SNEGSKA (reference sequence). CDR3 in amino acids: CSVTSRASGDNEQFF. For the CDR3, the DNA is TGCAGTGTTACCTCGCGGGCGAGCGGGGACAATGAGCAGTTCTTC.

This chain joins TRBV20-1 and TRBJ1-4; no definite D call. V was pared by 0 bases and J by 5 bases, with 13 bases between. The CDR3 consists of 15 residues. Germline values: CDR1 DFQATT, CDR2 SNEGSKA (reference sequence). CDR3 amino acids: CSARDLTLHNEKLFF. CDR3 sequence (DNA): TGCAGTGCTAGAGACCTCACATTACACAATGAAAAACTGTTTTTT.

The chain couples TRBV7-9 to TRBJ1-6; 10 bases agree with TRBD1. With V trimmed by 3 bases and J by 8 bases, 1 base remained unmatched. Germline V gives CDR1 SEHNR, CDR2 FQNEAQ (reference sequence). The CDR3 is made up of 14 amino acids. CDR3 DNA: TGTGCCAGCAGCTTGACAGGGGGCGATTCACCCCTCCACTTT. It yields the protein CASSLTGGDSPLHF.

This clonotype came up a few times. The CDR3 here is CASSATSNSYEQYF. In nucleotides, the CDR3 is TGTGCCAGCAGTGCGACAAGCAACTCCTACGAGCAGTACTTC. V gene TRBV12-3 or TRBV12-4 combines with J gene TRBJ2-7; no reliable D call. This CDR3 region has 14 residues. The germline V and J ends were trimmed by 5 bases and 0 bases, with 11 bases remaining between them.

This chain connects TRBV24-1 to TRBJ2-6, with D uncertain. V dropped 4 bases and J dropped 4 bases, with 7 bases sitting between them. This CDR3 comprises 14 residues. Germline V CDR1 and CDR2: KGHDR, SFDVKD. CDR3 bases: TGTGCCACCAGTGAAGGTCGGGGGGCCAACGTCCTGACTTTC. This codes for CATSEGRGANVLTF.

Only one count was recorded for this clonotype. The chain is built from TRBV24-1 and TRBJ1-2; the D gene is possibly TRBD1 (5 bases). The V end was cut by 4 bases, the J end by 2 bases, with 16 bases between. The germline V gene has CDR1 KGHDR and CDR2 SFDVKD. CDR3 size: 16 residues. The CDR3 here is CATSEKGPPRNYGYTF. CDR3 in DNA: TGTGCCACCAGTGAGAAGGGACCGCCGAGGAACTATGGCTACACCTTC.

The chain links TRBV30 to TRBJ1-3; D not resolved. CDR3 length: 19 residues. Germline lookup yields CDR1 GTSNPN and CDR2 SVGIG (reference sequence). V gave up 0 bases and J gave up 0 bases, with 21 bases separating them. This CDR3 is CAWSVSLLWAMSSGNTIYF. CDR3 sequence (DNA): TGTGCCTGGAGTGTCTCTCTGCTTTGGGCGATGAGCTCTGGAAACACCATATATTTT.

The chain is built from TRBV29-1 and TRBJ2-7, with 8 bases lining up with TRBD2. Germline-derived CDR1 and CDR2 are SQVTM and ANQGSEA. Trimming removed 6 bases from V and 3 bases from J; junction bases left unmatched: 10. The CDR3 runs 14 residues. CDR3 nucleotides: TGCAGCGTCCAACGCGGGGGGCCTAACTACGAGCAGTACTTC. Protein: CSVQRGGPNYEQYF.

The J gene is TRBJ2-3, the V gene TRBV20-1; D may be TRBD1 (5 bases). Germline V gives CDR1 DFQATT, CDR2 SNEGSKA (reference sequence). The CDR3 extends over 12 amino acids. Trimming removed 0 bases at V and 6 bases at J, with 7 bases between. The CDR3 DNA reads as TGCAGTGCTAGAGATCACAGGGATACGCAGTATTTT. This translates into CSARDHRDTQYF.

The genes are TRBV7-2 and TRBJ2-5; TRBD1 is a possible D gene (6 bases). V shed 7 bases and J shed 5 bases, with 14 bases lying between them. The CDR3 contains 13 residues. CDR1 and CDR2 (germline): SGHTA, FQGNSA. CDR3: CASKLQGLETQYF. The CDR3 DNA reads as TGTGCCAGCAAATTACAGGGATTGGAGACCCAGTACTTC.

The chain combines TRBV6-2 or TRBV6-3 with TRBJ2-7; 10 bases map to TRBD1. With V trimmed by 6 bases and J by 6 bases, 8 bases remained unmatched. In germline, CDR1 is MNHEY, CDR2 SVGEGT. The CDR3 spans 14 residues. The CDR3 reads CASRGQGDHVEQYF. The CDR3 DNA reads TGTGCCAGCAGAGGACAGGGGGACCATGTCGAGCAGTACTTC.

The chain links TRBV30 to TRBJ1-3, with D perhaps matching TRBD1 (5 bases). Deletions cut 2 bases from V and 2 bases from J, with 10 bases between. The CDR3 runs to 14 residues. Germline CDR1 and CDR2: GTSNPN and SVGIG (reference sequence). Here the CDR3 reads CAWSRGEAGNTIYF. DNA of the CDR3: TGTGCCTGGAGTCGAGGGGAAGCTGGAAACACCATATATTTT.

The chain links TRBV6-2 or TRBV6-3 to TRBJ2-7; 7 bases align to TRBD1. V gave up 8 bases and J gave up 2 bases; unmatched junction bases: 3. The germline V gene has CDR1 MNHEY and CDR2 SVGEGT. This CDR3 comprises 12 residues. The DNA for the CDR3 is TGTGCCAGCCGACAGGGTCCCTACGAGCAGTACTTC. Encoded protein: CASRQGPYEQYF.

There are a few counts of this clonotype. The J gene is TRBJ1-1, the V gene TRBV29-1; no definite D call. Germline V CDR1 and CDR2: SQVTM, ANQGSEA. The CDR3 extends over 11 amino acids. V dropped 7 bases and J dropped 4 bases, with 10 bases sitting between them. The CDR3 DNA is TGCAGCGCCCTGGGCGTCACTGAAGCTTTCTTT. This gives the protein CSALGVTEAFF.

J is TRBJ1-5 and V is TRBV30; possible D gene TRBD1, 6 bases. Germline CDR1 reads GTSNPN; CDR2 reads SVGIG (reference sequence). This CDR3 contains 16 residues. Trimming removed 1 base at V and 6 bases at J, with 19 bases between. The CDR3 reads CAWSGGALVRTQPQHF. For the CDR3, the DNA is TGTGCCTGGAGTGGGGGGGCTCTTGTAAGGACTCAGCCCCAGCATTTT.

CDR3 amino acids: CASSLGQTDTQYF. CDR3 bases: TGTGCCAGCAGCTTAGGACAGACAGATACGCAGTATTTT. The chain recombines TRBV7-6 with TRBJ2-3; D might be TRBD1 (5 bases). CDR1 is SGHVS and CDR2 is FNYEAQ in the germline V gene. The CDR3 length is 13 residues. V was clipped by 1 base and J by 3 bases, with 5 bases between them.

The chain links TRBV29-1 to TRBJ1-2; tentative D call: TRBD1 (5 bases). CDR1 is SQVTM and CDR2 is ANQGSEA in the germline V gene. The CDR3 contains 14 residues. V shed 6 bases and J shed 6 bases, with 20 bases lying between them. CDR3 DNA sequence: TGCAGCGTCAGAAGGGCCAGGGACTTAGATGGCTACACCTTC. This translates into CSVRRARDLDGYTF.

This chain links TRBV9 with TRBJ1-6, with TRBD1 as a possible D gene (5 bases). The CDR3 consists of 14 residues. From germline, CDR1 is SGDLS and CDR2 YYNGEE. V was pared by 2 bases and J by 7 bases, with 10 bases between. The CDR3 loop reads CASSVIQENSPLHF. The CDR3 region has the DNA TGTGCCAGCAGCGTCATACAGGAAAATTCACCCCTCCACTTT.

V usage is TRBV10-3 and J usage is TRBJ2-5; D remains ambiguous. V was cut by 0 bases and J by 1 base, with 6 bases left in between. Germline V CDR1 and CDR2: ENHRY, SYGVKD. This CDR3 is built from 14 residues. CDR3 in DNA: TGTGCCATCAGTGAGTCCTGGGCCCAAGAGACCCAGTACTTC. Its translation is CAISESWAQETQYF.

CDR3 DNA sequence: TGTGCCAGCAGTTTACAGGGGGGGACCTACGAGCAGTACTTC. This gives the protein CASSLQGGTYEQYF. V usage is TRBV6-1 and J usage is TRBJ2-7; D perhaps matches TRBD1 (8 bases). V lost 5 bases to trimming and J lost 2 bases, with 13 bases between them. Germline V lookup: CDR1 MNHNS, CDR2 SASEGT. The CDR3 has 14 residues.

The genes are TRBV20-1 and TRBJ1-4; tentatively, D is TRBD1 (6 bases). Trimming left V 5 bases short and J 7 bases short, with 8 bases between. In germline, CDR1 is DFQATT, CDR2 SNEGSKA (reference sequence). The CDR3 covers 11 residues. The DNA of the CDR3 is TGCAGTGCTGCACAGGGTGAAAAACTGTTTTTT. Protein sequence: CSAAQGEKLFF.

The chain combines TRBV20-1 with TRBJ2-7; 7 nucleotides agree with TRBD1. This CDR3 is built from 17 residues. V was pared by 0 bases and J by 3 bases, with 14 bases of the junction left unmatched. Germline CDR1 is DFQATT and CDR2 is SNEGSKA (reference sequence). CDR3 region: CSARDFRTGSQLYEQYF. The CDR3 DNA follows: TGCAGTGCTAGAGATTTCAGGACAGGCTCCCAGCTCTACGAGCAGTACTTC.

This rearrangement joins TRBV6-2 or TRBV6-3 to TRBJ1-5; 7 bases fit TRBD1. V lost 5 bases to trimming and J lost 5 bases; unmatched junction nucleotides: 3. This CDR3 is built from 13 residues. CDR1 is MNHEY, CDR2 SVGEGT, per germline. The CDR3 loop reads CASSDREYQPQHF. Here the CDR3 DNA reads TGTGCCAGCAGTGACAGGGAATATCAGCCCCAGCATTTT.